The 27 T cell receptor beta chains reported below all come from one sample, sequenced in a study of blood T cell repertoires in COVID-19. Clones were sequenced by immunoSEQ multiplex PCR, and TCRdb holds only the in-frame ones, with some missing. The sample lists approximately 150,000 clones, roughly four fifths seen once, with more than 9.5% in the top ten. Sequencing used peripheral blood. The receptors were gathered from a man aged 60 to 75 with active or convalescent COVID-19.

This clone was observed a single time. The CDR3 nucleotides read TGTGCCAGTAATGCGGGGCACACTGAAGCTTTCTTT. It specifies CASNAGHTEAFF. The rearrangement joins TRBV19 to TRBJ1-1; weak D call: TRBD1 (5 bases). There are 12 residues in the CDR3. Trimming removed 7 bases from V and 3 bases from J, with 9 bases in between. The germline V gene encodes CDR1 LNHDA and CDR2 SQIVND (reference sequence).

In its sample, this clone was seen a few times. The chain has TRBV28 and TRBJ2-7; 10 nucleotides line up with TRBD2. Germline CDR1 MDHEN, CDR2 SYDVKM. V was clipped by 5 bases and J by 2 bases; unmatched bases: 3. The CDR3 spans 14 residues. DNA for the CDR3: TGTGCCAGCAGTCTAGCGGGAGCAACCTACGAGCAGTACTTC. Protein product: CASSLAGATYEQYF.

This chain joins TRBV6-5 and TRBJ2-1, with TRBD1 identical over 8 bases. The junction had 7 bases not matched to a gene; V was cut back by 5 bases and J by 4 bases. CDR3 length: 15 amino acids. Germline values: CDR1 MNHEY, CDR2 SVGAGI. CDR3 in DNA: TGTGCCAGCAGTCAGACAGGGGCCCCATACAATGAGCAGTTCTTC. Its protein is CASSQTGAPYNEQFF.

The J gene is TRBJ1-4, the V gene TRBV6-5, with 8 bases identical to TRBD1. There are 14 residues in the CDR3. Germline CDR1 MNHEY, CDR2 SVGAGI. V trimming: 6 bases; J trimming: 3 bases; junction bases outside the gene matches: 3. CDR3 region: CASRFRGPNEKLFF. The CDR3 region has the DNA TGTGCCAGCAGGTTCAGGGGGCCTAATGAAAAACTGTTTTTT.

This chain uses TRBV10-3 with TRBJ2-5, with D unresolved. The DNA matches TRBJ2-7 better at its end, which makes the J call doubtful. This CDR3 is built from 14 residues. Per the germline V gene, CDR1 is ENHRY and CDR2 is SYGVKD. The CDR3 coding sequence is TGTGCCATCAGTGACTCCCGCAGCTACTACGAGCAGTACTTC. Residues: CAISDSRSYYEQYF.

The chain links TRBV7-2 to TRBJ1-3; D gene uncertain. The V gene lost 1 base and the J gene lost 0 bases, with 7 bases spanning the gap. Germline assignment: CDR1 SGHTA and CDR2 FQGNSA. The CDR3 extends over 15 amino acids. The CDR3 DNA is TGTGCCAGCAGCTTAGTGGGAGGCTCTGGAAACACCATATATTTT. This encodes CASSLVGGSGNTIYF.

This clone was detected only a few times. This sequence joins TRBV6-6 and TRBJ1-2, with 7 bases identical to TRBD1. The CDR3 extends over 15 amino acids. Germline CDR1 and CDR2: MNHNY and SVGAGI (reference sequence). V was pared by 5 bases and J by 2 bases, with 8 bases of the junction left unmatched. Here the CDR3 reads CASSTLTGLNYGYTF. For the CDR3, the DNA is TGTGCCAGCAGTACTTTGACAGGGCTCAACTATGGCTACACCTTC.

This clone was seen a single time. The V call is TRBV29-1, the J call TRBJ1-2, with TRBD1 identical over 7 bases. The germline CDR1 and CDR2 sequences are SQVTM and ANQGSEA. After removal of 5 bases from V and 2 bases from J, the junction contained 5 bases not matched to a gene. This CDR3 has 13 residues. CDR3 coding DNA: TGCAGCGTTCCGACAGGGAGAAACTATGGCTACACCTTC. This gives the protein CSVPTGRNYGYTF.

In DNA form, the CDR3 reads TGCAGCGTTGATTCGGGGGGACACAATGAGCAGTTCTTC. It yields the protein CSVDSGGHNEQFF. The V gene is TRBV29-1, the J gene TRBJ2-1; the match to TRBD2 covers 7 bases. The CDR3 is made up of 13 amino acids. The ends lost 3 bases at V and 5 bases at J; junction bases unmatched: 4. CDR1 is SQVTM, CDR2 ANQGSEA, per germline.

The rearrangement uses TRBV3-1 (or the pseudogene TRBV3-2) and TRBJ1-5, with D perhaps matching TRBD1 (5 bases). CDR1 is LGHDT, CDR2 YNNKEL, per germline (reference sequence). The length of the CDR3 is 15 residues. V lost 8 bases, J lost 3 bases, and 17 bases lay in between. CDR3 amino acids: CASSGGVGDNQPQHF. DNA for the CDR3: TGTGCCAGCTCGGGGGGAGTGGGGGACAATCAGCCCCAGCATTTT.

The chain combines TRBV11-2 with TRBJ2-7; 10 bases agree with TRBD2. This CDR3 spans 15 amino acids. The V and J ends lost 4 bases and 4 bases, in that order; junction bases with no gene match: 7. Germline loops: CDR1 SGHAT, CDR2 FQNNGV. CDR3 amino acids: CASSSPGLAFYEQYF. CDR3 DNA: TGTGCCAGCAGCTCCCCGGGACTAGCGTTTTACGAGCAGTACTTC.

This rearrangement joins TRBV7-9 to TRBJ1-4; TRBD1 matches at 8 bases. Germline CDR1 SEHNR, CDR2 FQNEAQ (reference sequence). The ends lost 4 bases at V and 8 bases at J; junction bases unmatched: 9. The CDR3 has 15 amino acids. This CDR3 reads CASSSTDRAREKLFF. In DNA, the CDR3 is TGTGCCAGCAGCTCCACGGACAGGGCCAGAGAAAAACTGTTTTTT.

The rearrangement joins TRBV11-2 to TRBJ1-6; TRBD1 matches 7 bases. The CDR3 consists of 17 residues. Germline V gene lookup returns CDR1 SGHAT and CDR2 FQNNGV. Trimming cost V 6 bases and J 0 bases; bases outside gene matches: 8. CDR3 nucleotides: TGTGCCAGCAGACAGACAGGGTGGGACTCCTATAATTCACCCCTCCACTTT. This gives the protein CASRQTGWDSYNSPLHF.

The rearrangement joins TRBV6-6 to TRBJ1-1; a weak D match, TRBD1 (5 bases). Looked up from germline, CDR1 is MNHNY and CDR2 is SVGAGI (reference sequence). The CDR3 covers 16 residues. Trimming removed 0 bases from V and 5 bases from J, with 16 bases in between. The CDR3: CASSYSTVGAGTEAFF. The CDR3 nucleotides are TGTGCCAGCAGTTACTCGACGGTAGGGGCCGGGACTGAAGCTTTCTTT.

The gene calls are TRBV15 and TRBJ2-1; 7 positions agree with TRBD2. This CDR3 has 16 residues. In germline, CDR1 is LNHNV, CDR2 YYDKDF (reference sequence). The junction had 6 bases not matched to a gene; V was cut back by 0 bases and J by 4 bases. The chain's CDR3 is CATSRDRASGYNEQFF. Written as DNA, the CDR3 is TGTGCCACCAGCAGAGATCGAGCTAGCGGATACAATGAGCAGTTCTTC.

The gene calls are TRBV3-1 (or the pseudogene TRBV3-2) and TRBJ2-7; possibly TRBD1 for D (6 bases). Per the germline V gene, CDR1 is LGHDT and CDR2 is YNNKEL (reference sequence). Trimming stripped 0 bases from V and 3 bases from J, with 9 bases between. The CDR3 is 14 residues long. Written as DNA, the CDR3 is TGTGCCAGCAGCCAAGATGTAGGGGGCTACGAGCAGTACTTC. This sequence encodes CASSQDVGGYEQYF.

V usage is TRBV6-1 and J usage is TRBJ1-5; TRBD1 matches 7 bases. V shed 3 bases and J 0 bases; nucleotides not matched to a gene: 8. CDR3 length: 17 amino acids. Germline values: CDR1 MNHNS, CDR2 SASEGT. CDR3 coding DNA: TGTGCCAGCAGTGATCCGGGACAGATTTATAGCAATCAGCCCCAGCATTTT. Its translation is CASSDPGQIYSNQPQHF.

V gene TRBV28 combines with J gene TRBJ2-7; D uncertain. The CDR3 contains 11 residues. Trimming removed 6 bases at V and 3 bases at J, with 6 bases between. Per germline, CDR1 MDHEN and CDR2 SYDVKM. The CDR3, as DNA: TGTGCCAGCAGCCCCAACTACGAGCAGTACTTC. It translates to CASSPNYEQYF.

This chain uses TRBV13 with TRBJ2-2; maybe TRBD2 (6 bases). V shed 8 bases and J shed 5 bases, with 18 bases lying between them. Germline V CDR1 and CDR2: PRHDT, FYEKMQ (reference sequence). The CDR3 is 15 amino acids. The CDR3 loop reads CASRPPRGTTGELFF. CDR3 DNA: TGTGCCAGCCGCCCGCCCCGCGGGACGACCGGGGAGCTGTTTTTT.

V gene TRBV3-1 (or the pseudogene TRBV3-2) combines with J gene TRBJ1-6; no clear D. CDR1 and CDR2 from the germline V gene are LGHDT and YNNKEL (reference sequence). The CDR3 has 15 residues. The V gene lost 1 base and the J gene lost 12 bases, with 16 bases spanning the gap. In DNA, the CDR3 is TGTGCCAGCAGCCAAGTCCAGGATGTCTCTTTACCCCTCCACTTT. Translating it yields CASSQVQDVSLPLHF.

This rearrangement joins TRBV6-2 or TRBV6-3 to TRBJ2-1, with 10 bases matching TRBD2. The V gene's germline CDR1 is MNHEY and CDR2 SVGEGT. This CDR3 is built from 15 residues. With 4 bases clipped from V and 4 bases from J, the junction kept 4 bases outside the gene matches. CDR3 nucleotide sequence: TGTGCCAGCAGTTTAGCGGGGGGCCAATACAATGAGCAGTTCTTC. Translation gives CASSLAGGQYNEQFF.

The rearrangement links TRBV7-8 to TRBJ2-7, with 9 bases fitting TRBD1. CDR3 length: 12 residues. The junction had 5 bases not matched to a gene; V was cut back by 5 bases and J by 9 bases. Per germline, CDR1 SGHVS and CDR2 FQNEAQ. CDR3 amino acids: CASSTGQGRQYF. CDR3 nucleotide sequence: TGTGCCAGCAGCACGGGACAGGGTAGGCAGTACTTC. Drawing the rest from reference TRBV7-8 and TRBJ2-7, the complete variable domain is GAGVSQSPRYKVAKRGQDVALRCDPISGHVSLFWYQQALGQGPEFLTYFQNEAQLDKSGLPSDRFFAERPEGSVSTLKIQRTQQEDSAVYLCASSTGQGRQYFGPGTRLTVT.

The chain carries TRBV7-2 and TRBJ2-1; tentative D call: TRBD2 (5 bases). The CDR3 length is 15 residues. Trimming left V 5 bases short and J 4 bases short, with 15 bases between. Germline assignment: CDR1 SGHTA and CDR2 FQGNSA. In DNA form, the CDR3 reads TGTGCCAGCAGCCGCGGGCCGGCAACTTACAATGAGCAGTTCTTC. This gives the protein CASSRGPATYNEQFF.

This clone was seen a single time. The sample carries other DNA sequences with the same CDR3. CDR3 DNA: TGCGCCAGCAGCTCCACAGGGGTTTCCTACGAGCAGTACTTC. Its protein is CASSSTGVSYEQYF. The V gene is TRBV5-1, the J gene TRBJ2-7, with 7 positions matching TRBD1. With V trimmed by 3 bases and J by 1 base, 4 bases remained unmatched. The CDR3 is 14 amino acids. CDR1 and CDR2 from the germline V gene are SGHRS and YFSETQ.

The chain is built from TRBV21-1 and TRBJ2-5; the table's D call of TRBD1 was not tested on the DNA. TRBV21-1 is deemed a pseudogene. The CDR3 extends over 15 amino acids. The chain's CDR3 is CASSKVAGNEETQYF. CDR3 nucleotides: TGTGCCAGCAGCAAAGTGGCAGGGAACGAAGAGACCCAGTACTTC.

The chain has TRBV24-1 and TRBJ2-5; TRBD2 matches at 15 bases. CDR1 and CDR2 (germline): KGHDR, SFDVKD. V shed 4 bases, J shed 5 bases, and the junction held 10 bases outside the gene matches. The CDR3 spans 18 residues. CDR3 nucleotide sequence: TGTGCCACCAGTGACCCGAGGACTAGCGGGAGGGCCCGGGAGACCCAGTACTTC. Residues: CATSDPRTSGRARETQYF.

The chain has TRBV7-2 and TRBJ2-3; perhaps TRBD2 as D (5 bases). This CDR3 region has 15 residues. V shed 5 bases and J shed 1 base, with 13 bases lying between them. Germline V gives CDR1 SGHTA, CDR2 FQGNSA. The CDR3 region has the DNA TGTGCCAGCAGCCCCCGTGGTAGCGGCACAGATACGCAGTATTTT. Translation: CASSPRGSGTDTQYF.